What follows are 11 T cell receptor beta chains derived from one specimen sequenced in a study of post-analysis software for immune sequencing data. The study, taken as a whole, reports: Patients showed TRBV5-6, TRBV5-1 and TRBV20-1 among roughly 5 TRBV segments more frequent than in controls.

Their specific antigens are unknown. Built from TCR beta cDNA, the libraries had unique molecular identifiers in them. TCRdb re-derived calls from the PCR reads in MiXCR, one entry per CDR3 protein. This sample has about 200,000 distinct CDR3 sequences; 29% occur once, and the top ten carry 3.4%. Sequenced input: blood. Source of these receptors: a girl aged 2 to 17 with multiple sclerosis.

This clonotype was seen only a few times. The chain couples TRBV6-1 to TRBJ2-3; weak D call: TRBD2 (6 bases). Germline-derived CDR1 and CDR2 are MNHNS and SASEGT. The CDR3 has 14 residues. Trimming pared 3 bases from V and 5 bases from J, leaving 12 bases between. This chain's CDR3 is CASSERDSRDTQYF. The CDR3 DNA sequence: TGTGCCAGCAGTGAGCGGGACTCGAGAGATACGCAGTATTTT.

This chain joins TRBV5-1 and TRBJ1-2; 7 bases align to TRBD1. CDR1 is SGHRS, CDR2 YFSETQ, per germline. The ends lost 5 bases at V and 5 bases at J; junction bases unmatched: 3. The CDR3 has 12 residues. For the CDR3, the DNA is TGCGCCAGCAGGGGACAGCTTTATGGCTACACCTTC. It codes for CASRGQLYGYTF.

V gene TRBV20-1 combines with J gene TRBJ2-6, with D perhaps matching TRBD2 (5 bases). The germline V and J ends were trimmed by 4 bases and 4 bases, with 8 bases remaining between them. The germline V gene encodes CDR1 DFQATT and CDR2 SNEGSKA (reference sequence). The CDR3 is 13 residues long. CDR3 protein: CSATGVGANVLTF. CDR3 sequence (DNA): TGCAGTGCTACCGGGGTCGGGGCCAACGTCCTGACTTTC.

The chain links TRBV7-9 to TRBJ1-5; 7 positions agree with TRBD1. The germline V gene has CDR1 SEHNR and CDR2 FQNEAQ (reference sequence). V trimming: 3 bases; J trimming: 0 bases; junction bases outside the gene matches: 2. This CDR3 is built from 15 residues. The CDR3 nucleotides read TGTGCCAGCAGCTTGGGACAGCATAGCAATCAGCCCCAGCATTTT. Its translation: CASSLGQHSNQPQHF.

By its share, this clonotype is medium-sized. The V and J genes are TRBV15 and TRBJ2-3; D gene uncertain. The length of the CDR3 is 14 residues. The germline V gene encodes CDR1 LNHNV and CDR2 YYDKDF (reference sequence). Trimming took 1 base from V and 0 from J, leaving 5 bases between them. The CDR3 sequence: CATSRGTSTDTQYF. The DNA of the CDR3 is TGTGCCACCAGCAGAGGTACTAGCACAGATACGCAGTATTTT.

This clonotype turned up a few times. The rearrangement joins TRBV28 to TRBJ2-3, with 10 positions matching TRBD2. The CDR3 sequence is 16 residues long. The ends lost 2 bases at V and 4 bases at J; junction bases unmatched: 6. The germline CDR1 and CDR2 sequences are MDHEN and SYDVKM. CDR3 nucleotides: TGTGCCAGCAGTTTACCCCTAGCGGGAGCTTCAGATACGCAGTATTTT. It specifies CASSLPLAGASDTQYF.

This clonotype occurred a few times. The chain employs TRBV11-2 and TRBJ2-1, with D possibly being TRBD1 or TRBD2 (6 bases each). The CDR3 runs to 15 residues. Trimming shortened V by 5 bases and J by 12 bases, and 23 bases separated the two germline ends. Germline CDR1 SGHAT, CDR2 FQNNGV. The chain's CDR3 is CASSLVWGAEHGQFF. The CDR3 DNA follows: TGTGCCAGCAGCCTCGTGTGGGGGGCAGAACATGGGCAGTTCTTC.

This clonotype came up a few times. V usage is TRBV11-2 and J usage is TRBJ1-5; D possibly corresponds to TRBD1 (6 bases). Germline assignment: CDR1 SGHAT and CDR2 FQNNGV. The V gene lost 8 bases and the J gene lost 6 bases, with 20 bases spanning the gap. The CDR3 is 15 amino acids. CDR3 loop: CASRHVRGHGQPQHF. The CDR3 DNA sequence: TGTGCCAGCCGCCACGTTCGGGGGCACGGTCAGCCCCAGCATTTT.

This clonotype showed up many times. V is TRBV5-1 and J is TRBJ2-7; D unresolved. CDR1 and CDR2 from the germline V gene are SGHRS and YFSETQ. This CDR3 has 14 amino acids. V lost 0 bases to trimming and J lost 3 bases, with 10 bases between them. The CDR3 spells CASSLDGNSYEQYF. The CDR3 nucleotides are TGCGCCAGCAGCTTGGACGGTAACAGCTACGAGCAGTACTTC.

The table lists this clonotype with a count of one. This could be a read error, since a much larger clone is one nucleotide away. The rearrangement uses TRBV20-1 and TRBJ2-1; TRBD1 is a possible D gene (5 bases). The CDR3 has 13 amino acids. Trimming stripped 6 bases from V and 0 bases from J, with 9 bases between. Germline assignment: CDR1 DFQATT and CDR2 SNEGSKA (reference sequence). The CDR3 sequence is CSARTSSYNEQFF. CDR3 nucleotides: TGCAGTGCCAGGACAAGCTCCTACAATGAGCAGTTCTTC.

Ten or more counts support this clonotype. This rearrangement joins TRBV20-1 to TRBJ2-1, with no clear D. Trimming pared 4 bases from V and 3 bases from J, leaving 10 bases between. Per the germline V gene, CDR1 is DFQATT and CDR2 is SNEGSKA (reference sequence). The CDR3 has 13 residues. CDR3 sequence reads: CSATLADYNEQFF. CDR3 DNA: TGCAGTGCTACCTTAGCTGACTACAATGAGCAGTTCTTC.